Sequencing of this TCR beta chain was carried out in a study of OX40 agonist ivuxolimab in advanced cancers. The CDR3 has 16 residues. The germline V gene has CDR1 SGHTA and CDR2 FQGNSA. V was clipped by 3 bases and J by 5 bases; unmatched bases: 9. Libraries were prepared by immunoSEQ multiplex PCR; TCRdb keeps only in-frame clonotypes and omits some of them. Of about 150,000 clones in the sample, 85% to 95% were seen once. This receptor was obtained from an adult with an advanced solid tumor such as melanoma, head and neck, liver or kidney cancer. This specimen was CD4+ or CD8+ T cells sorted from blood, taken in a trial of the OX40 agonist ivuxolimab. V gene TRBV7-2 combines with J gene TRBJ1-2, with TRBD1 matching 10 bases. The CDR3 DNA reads TGTGCCAGCAGCTTCTCGGGACAGGGGAGTGGATATGGCTACACCTTC. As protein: CASSFSGQGSGYGYTF.